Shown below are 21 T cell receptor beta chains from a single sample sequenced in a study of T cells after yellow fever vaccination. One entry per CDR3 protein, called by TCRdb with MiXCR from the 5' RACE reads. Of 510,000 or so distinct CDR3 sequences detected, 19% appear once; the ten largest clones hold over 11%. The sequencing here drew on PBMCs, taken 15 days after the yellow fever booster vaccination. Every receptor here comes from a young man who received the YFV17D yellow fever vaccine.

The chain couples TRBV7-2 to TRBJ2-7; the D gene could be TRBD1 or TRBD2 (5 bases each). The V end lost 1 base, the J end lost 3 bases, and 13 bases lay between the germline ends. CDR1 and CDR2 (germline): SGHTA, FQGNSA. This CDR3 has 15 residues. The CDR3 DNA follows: TGTGCCAGCAGCTTAGGCCCGGGACGCAACTACGAGCAGTACTTC. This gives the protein CASSLGPGRNYEQYF.

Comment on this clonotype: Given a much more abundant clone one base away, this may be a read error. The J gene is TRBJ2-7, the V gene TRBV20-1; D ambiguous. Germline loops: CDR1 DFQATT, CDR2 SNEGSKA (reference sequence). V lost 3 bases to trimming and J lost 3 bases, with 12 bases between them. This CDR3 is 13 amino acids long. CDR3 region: CSASDRPNYEQYF. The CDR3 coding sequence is TGCAGTGCTAGTGACCGTCCAAACTACGAGCAGTACTTC.

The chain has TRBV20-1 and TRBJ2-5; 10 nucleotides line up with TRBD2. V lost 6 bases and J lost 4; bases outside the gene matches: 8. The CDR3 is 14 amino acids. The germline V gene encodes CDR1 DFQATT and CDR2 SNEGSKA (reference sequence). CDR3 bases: TGCAGTGCCGCACGGCTAGCGGGAGTAGAGACCCAGTACTTC. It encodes CSAARLAGVETQYF.

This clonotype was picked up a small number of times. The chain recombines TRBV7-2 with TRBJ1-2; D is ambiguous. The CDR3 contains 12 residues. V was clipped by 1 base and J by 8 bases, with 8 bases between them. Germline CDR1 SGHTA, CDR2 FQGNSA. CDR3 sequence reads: CASSLEVGGYTF. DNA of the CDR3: TGTGCCAGCAGCTTAGAGGTCGGGGGCTACACCTTC.

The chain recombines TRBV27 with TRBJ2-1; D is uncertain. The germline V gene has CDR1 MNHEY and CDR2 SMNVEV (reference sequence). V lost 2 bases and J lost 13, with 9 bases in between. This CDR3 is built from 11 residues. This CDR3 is CASSLGEPQFF. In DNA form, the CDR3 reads TGTGCCAGCAGTTTAGGTGAGCCCCAGTTCTTC.

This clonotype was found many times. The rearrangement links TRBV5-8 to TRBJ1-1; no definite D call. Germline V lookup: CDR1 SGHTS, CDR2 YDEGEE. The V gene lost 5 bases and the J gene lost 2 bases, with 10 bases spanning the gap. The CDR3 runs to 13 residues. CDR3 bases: TGTGCCAGCAGGTTTCAGCTAAACACTGAAGCTTTCTTT. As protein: CASRFQLNTEAFF.

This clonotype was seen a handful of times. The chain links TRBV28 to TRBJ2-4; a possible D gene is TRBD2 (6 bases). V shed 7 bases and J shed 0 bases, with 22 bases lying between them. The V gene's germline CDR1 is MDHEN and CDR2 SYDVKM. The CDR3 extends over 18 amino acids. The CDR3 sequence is CASKFGRRVGLAKNIQYF. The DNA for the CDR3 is TGTGCCAGCAAGTTTGGGAGGCGGGTAGGACTAGCCAAAAACATTCAGTACTTC.

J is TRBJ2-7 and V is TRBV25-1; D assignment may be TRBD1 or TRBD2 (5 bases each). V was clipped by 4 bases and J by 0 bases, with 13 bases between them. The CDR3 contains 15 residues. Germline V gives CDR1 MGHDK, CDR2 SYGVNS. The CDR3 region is CASSGGWGSSYEQYF. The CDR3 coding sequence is TGTGCCAGCAGTGGAGGGTGGGGGTCCTCCTACGAGCAGTACTTC.

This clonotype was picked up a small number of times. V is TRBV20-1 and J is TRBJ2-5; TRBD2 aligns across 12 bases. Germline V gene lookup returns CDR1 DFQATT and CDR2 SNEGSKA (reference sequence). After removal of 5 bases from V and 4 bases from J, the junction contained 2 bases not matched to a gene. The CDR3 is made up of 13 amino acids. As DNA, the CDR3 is TGCAGTGCTCGGGGACTAGCGGGAGAGACCCAGTACTTC. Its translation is CSARGLAGETQYF.

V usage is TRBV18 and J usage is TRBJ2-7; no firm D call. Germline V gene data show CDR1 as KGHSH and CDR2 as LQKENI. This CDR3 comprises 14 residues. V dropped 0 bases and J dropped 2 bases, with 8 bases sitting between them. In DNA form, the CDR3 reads TGTGCCAGCTCACCACCTGGTGGGGCCTACGAGCAGTACTTC. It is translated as CASSPPGGAYEQYF.

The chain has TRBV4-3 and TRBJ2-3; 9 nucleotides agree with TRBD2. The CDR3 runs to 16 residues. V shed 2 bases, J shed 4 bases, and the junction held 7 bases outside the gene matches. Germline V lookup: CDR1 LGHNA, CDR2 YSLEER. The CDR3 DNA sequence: TGCGCCAGCAGCCAAACAGCGGGAGGTTCCTCAGATACGCAGTATTTT. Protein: CASSQTAGGSSDTQYF.

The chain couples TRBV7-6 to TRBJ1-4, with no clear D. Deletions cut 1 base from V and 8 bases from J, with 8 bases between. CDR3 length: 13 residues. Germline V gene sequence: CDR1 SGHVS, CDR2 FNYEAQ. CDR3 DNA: TGTGCCAGCAGCTTAGGGCAGAGGGAAAAACTGTTTTTT. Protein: CASSLGQREKLFF.

The CDR3 DNA reads as TGCGCCAGCAGCCCCCCCGGCGGGAGTCACAATGAGCAGTTCTTC. This codes for CASSPPGGSHNEQFF. The chain joins TRBV5-1 to TRBJ2-1; 7 nucleotides agree with TRBD2. CDR3 length equals 15 residues. The V and J ends lost 4 bases and 5 bases, in that order; junction bases with no gene match: 9. CDR1 and CDR2 (germline): SGHRS, YFSETQ. Full variable domain (rest looked up from reference TRBV5-1 and TRBJ2-1): KAGVTQTPRYLIKTRGQQVTLSCSPISGHRSVSWYQQTPGQGLQFLFEYFSETQRNKGNFPGRFSGRQFSNSRSEMNVSTLELGDSALYLCASSPPGGSHNEQFFGPGTRLTVL.

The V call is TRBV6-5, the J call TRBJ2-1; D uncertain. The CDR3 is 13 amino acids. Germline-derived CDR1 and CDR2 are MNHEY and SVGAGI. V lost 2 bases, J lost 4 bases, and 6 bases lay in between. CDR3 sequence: CASSYRSYNEQFF. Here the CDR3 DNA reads TGTGCCAGCAGTTACCGGTCATACAATGAGCAGTTCTTC.

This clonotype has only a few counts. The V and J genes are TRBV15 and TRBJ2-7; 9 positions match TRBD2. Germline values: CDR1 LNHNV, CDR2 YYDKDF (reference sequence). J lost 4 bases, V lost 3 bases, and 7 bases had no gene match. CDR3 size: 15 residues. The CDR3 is CATSRPGTSYYEQYF. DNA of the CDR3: TGTGCCACCAGCAGGCCCGGGACTAGCTATTACGAGCAGTACTTC. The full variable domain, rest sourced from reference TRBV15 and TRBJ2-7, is DAMVIQNPRYQVTQFGKPVTLSCSQTLNHNVMYWYQQKSSQAPKLLFHYYDKDFNNEADTPDNFQSRRPNTSFCFLDIRSPGLGDTAMYLCATSRPGTSYYEQYFGPGTRLTVT.

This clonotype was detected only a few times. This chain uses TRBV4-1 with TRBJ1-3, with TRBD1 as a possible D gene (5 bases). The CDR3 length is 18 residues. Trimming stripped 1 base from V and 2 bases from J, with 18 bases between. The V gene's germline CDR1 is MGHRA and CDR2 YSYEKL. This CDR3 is CASSQGNVAGPAGNTIYF. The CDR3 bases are TGCGCCAGCAGCCAAGGAAATGTGGCGGGGCCAGCTGGAAACACCATATATTTT.

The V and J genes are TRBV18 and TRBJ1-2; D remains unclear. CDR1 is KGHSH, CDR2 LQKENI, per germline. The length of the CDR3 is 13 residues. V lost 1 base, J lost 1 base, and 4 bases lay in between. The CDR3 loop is CASSPQGNYGYTF. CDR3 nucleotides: TGTGCCAGCTCACCACAGGGTAACTATGGCTACACCTTC.

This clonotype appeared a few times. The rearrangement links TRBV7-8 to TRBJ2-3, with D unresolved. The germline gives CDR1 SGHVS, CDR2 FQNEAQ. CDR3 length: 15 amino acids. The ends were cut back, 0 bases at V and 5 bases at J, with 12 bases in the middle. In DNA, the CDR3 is TGTGCCAGCAGCTTAGCGGGAACGGTGGGAGATACGCAGTATTTT. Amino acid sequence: CASSLAGTVGDTQYF.

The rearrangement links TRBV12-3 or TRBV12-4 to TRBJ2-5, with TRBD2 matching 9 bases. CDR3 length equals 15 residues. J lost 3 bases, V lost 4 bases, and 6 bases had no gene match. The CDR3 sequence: CASSYAGTSKETQYF. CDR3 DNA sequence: TGTGCCAGCAGTTACGCGGGGACTAGCAAAGAGACCCAGTACTTC.

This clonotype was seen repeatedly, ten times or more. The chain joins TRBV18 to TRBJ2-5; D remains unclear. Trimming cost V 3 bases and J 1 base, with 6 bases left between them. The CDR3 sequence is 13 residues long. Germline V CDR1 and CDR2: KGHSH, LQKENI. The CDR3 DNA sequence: TGTGCCAGCTCACCCGCGATCCAAGAGACCCAGTACTTC. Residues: CASSPAIQETQYF.

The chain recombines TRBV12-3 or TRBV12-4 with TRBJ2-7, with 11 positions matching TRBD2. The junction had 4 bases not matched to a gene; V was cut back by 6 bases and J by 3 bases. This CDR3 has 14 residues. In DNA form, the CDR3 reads TGTGCCAGCAGGCGGACTAGCGGGTTCTACGAGCAGTACTTC. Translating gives CASRRTSGFYEQYF.